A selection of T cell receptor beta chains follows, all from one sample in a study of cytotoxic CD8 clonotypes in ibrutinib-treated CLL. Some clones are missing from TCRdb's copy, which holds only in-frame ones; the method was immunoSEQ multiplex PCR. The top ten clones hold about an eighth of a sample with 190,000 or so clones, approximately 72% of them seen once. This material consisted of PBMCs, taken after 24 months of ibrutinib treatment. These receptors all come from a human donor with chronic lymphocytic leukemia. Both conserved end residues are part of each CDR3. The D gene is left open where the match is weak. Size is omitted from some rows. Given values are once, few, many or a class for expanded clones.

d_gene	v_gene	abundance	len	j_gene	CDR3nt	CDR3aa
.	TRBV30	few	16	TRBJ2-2	TGTGCCTGGAGTGTACTCGGGACACTAAACACCGGGGAGCTGTTTTTT	CAWSVLGTLNTGELFF
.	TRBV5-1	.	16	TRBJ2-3	TGCGCCAGCAGCTCCGAGGACCCATCGACGGCAGATACGCAGTATTTT	CASSSEDPSTADTQYF
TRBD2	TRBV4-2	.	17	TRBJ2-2	TGTGCCAGCAGCCTTAGCGGGAGTCGAGGGGGTACCGGGGAGCTGTTTTTT	CASSLSGSRGGTGELFF
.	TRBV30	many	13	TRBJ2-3	TGTGCCTGGATTATAATGGGCAAAGATACGCAGTATTTT	CAWIIMGKDTQYF
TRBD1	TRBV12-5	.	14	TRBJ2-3	TGTGCTAGTGGTTGGACAGGGTTAATCGATACGCAGTATTTT	CASGWTGLIDTQYF
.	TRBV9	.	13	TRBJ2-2	TGTGCCAGCAGCGTAGGGTCCATCGGGGAGCTGTTTTTT	CASSVGSIGELFF
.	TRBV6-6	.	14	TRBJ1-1	TGTGCCAGCAGTTCACAGGGCTGGGACACTGAAGCTTTCTTT	CASSSQGWDTEAFF
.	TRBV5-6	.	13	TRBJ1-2	TGTGCCAGCAGCTTCGCCGGGTCCTATGGCTACACCTTC	CASSFAGSYGYTF
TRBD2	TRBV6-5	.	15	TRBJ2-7	TGTGCCAGCAGTTACACTAGCGGGAGCTCCTACGAGCAGTACTTC	CASSYTSGSSYEQYF
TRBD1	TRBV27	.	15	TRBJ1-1	TGTGCCAGCAGTTTAGGACAGGAGTTGAACACTGAAGCTTTCTTT	CASSLGQELNTEAFF
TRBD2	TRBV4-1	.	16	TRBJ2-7	TGCGCCAGCAGCCTTACGCTAGCGGATAGCTCCTACGAGCAGTACTTC	CASSLTLADSSYEQYF
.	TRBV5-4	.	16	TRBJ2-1	TGTGCCAGCAGCATCTTAGCGGAACGCCTGATAGATGAGCAGTTCTTC	CASSILAERLIDEQFF
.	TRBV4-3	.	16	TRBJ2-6	TGCGCCAGCAGCCAATTCCGGGGAACTGGGGCCAACGTCCTGACTTTC	CASSQFRGTGANVLTF
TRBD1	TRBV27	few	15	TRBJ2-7	TGTGCCAGCAGTCCCACAGGGGTCCTCTCCTACGAGCAGTACTTC	CASSPTGVLSYEQYF
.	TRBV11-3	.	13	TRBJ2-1	TGTGCCAGCAGCTCAGTTGGCCCTCAGGAGCAGTTCTTC	CASSSVGPQEQFF
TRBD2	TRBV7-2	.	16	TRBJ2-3	TGTGCCAGCAGCCCCCGACTAGCGGGAGAATCAGATACGCAGTATTTT	CASSPRLAGESDTQYF
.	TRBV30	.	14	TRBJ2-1	TGTGCCTGGAGCCTCGGGGGCTCCTACAATGAGCAGTTCTTC	CAWSLGGSYNEQFF
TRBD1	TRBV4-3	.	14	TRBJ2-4	TGCGCCAGCAGCCAAAATGACAGGGGTGACATTCAGTACTTC	CASSQNDRGDIQYF
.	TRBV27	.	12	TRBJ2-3	TGTGCCAGCAGACACCTCACAGATACGCAGTATTTT	CASRHLTDTQYF
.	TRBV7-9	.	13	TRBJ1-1	TGTGCCAGCAGCTCGTCACGAGGTTTTGAAGCTTTCTTT	CASSSSRGFEAFF
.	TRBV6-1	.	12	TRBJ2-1	TGTGCCAGCAGTGAAGCGCAGGACGAGCAGTTCTTC	CASSEAQDEQFF
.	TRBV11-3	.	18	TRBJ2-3	TGTGCCAGCAGCTTAGATAGGGATTTCCGCGGGAGCACAGATACGCAGTATTTT	CASSLDRDFRGSTDTQYF
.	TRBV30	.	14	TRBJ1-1	TGTGCCTGGAGTGTAGGTGGGTCGAACACTGAAGCTTTCTTT	CAWSVGGSNTEAFF
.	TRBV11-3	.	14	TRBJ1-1	TGTGCCAGCAGCTTAGGCCAGCCGAACACTGAAGCTTTCTTT	CASSLGQPNTEAFF
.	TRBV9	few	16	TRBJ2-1	TGTGCCAGCAGCGTAGGCGAGTTGTTCTCCTACAATGAGCAGTTCTTC	CASSVGELFSYNEQFF
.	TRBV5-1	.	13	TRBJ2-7	TGCGCCAGCAGCTTGGGCGGAAACTATGAGCAGTACTTC	CASSLGGNYEQYF
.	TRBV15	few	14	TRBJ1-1	TGTGCCACCAGCCCTGGGGACGCGAACACTGAAGCTTTCTTT	CATSPGDANTEAFF
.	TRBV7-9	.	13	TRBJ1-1	TGTGCCAGCAGAACAGAGATGAACACTGAAGCTTTCTTT	CASRTEMNTEAFF
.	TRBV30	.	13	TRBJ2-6	TGTGGGAGGTCTCCTACTGGGGCCAACGTCCTGACTTTC	CGRSPTGANVLTF
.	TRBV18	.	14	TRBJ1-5	TGTGCCAGCTCACTCAGCGGAGGGGTTCAGCCCCAGCATTTT	CASSLSGGVQPQHF
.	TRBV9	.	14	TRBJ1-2	TGTGCCAGCGCCCCTCAAGGGGCAGGCTATGGCTACACCTTC	CASAPQGAGYGYTF
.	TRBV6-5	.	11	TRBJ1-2	TGTGCCAGCGTCAGTTCTTGGGGCTACACCTTC	CASVSSWGYTF
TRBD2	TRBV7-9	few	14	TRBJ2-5	TGTGCCAGCAGCTCAGGACTAGCTGGGGAGACCCAGTACTTC	CASSSGLAGETQYF
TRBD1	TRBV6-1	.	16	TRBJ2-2	TGTGCCAGCAGTGGGCTAGGACAGGGGAACACCGGGGAGCTGTTTTTT	CASSGLGQGNTGELFF
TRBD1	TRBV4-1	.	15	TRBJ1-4	TGCGCCAGCAGCCAACCACAGGGGTCAAATGAAAAACTGTTTTTT	CASSQPQGSNEKLFF
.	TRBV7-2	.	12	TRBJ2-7	TGTGCCAGCAGCCCCTCGGGGGCAGAGCAGTACTTC	CASSPSGAEQYF
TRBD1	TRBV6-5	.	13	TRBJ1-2	TGTGCCAGCAGGCAACAGGGGGTAGGTGGCTACACCTTC	CASRQQGVGGYTF
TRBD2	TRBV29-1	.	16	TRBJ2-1	TGCAGCGCCACTGGACTAGCGGGGGATAATTACAATGAGCAGTTCTTC	CSATGLAGDNYNEQFF
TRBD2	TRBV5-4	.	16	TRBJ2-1	TGTGCCAGCAGTATACAAACGGGAGGGCCGAACAATGAGCAGTTCTTC	CASSIQTGGPNNEQFF
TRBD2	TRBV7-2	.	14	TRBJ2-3	TGTGCCAGCAGCCCTGGGAGGGGCACAGATACGCAGTATTTT	CASSPGRGTDTQYF
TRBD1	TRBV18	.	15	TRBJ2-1	TGTGCCAGCTCACCCCCGGACAGGCCTCTCGATGAGCAGTTCTTC	CASSPPDRPLDEQFF
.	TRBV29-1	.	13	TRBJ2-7	TGCAGCGTTGCCGGAACTTACACCTACGAGCAGTACTTC	CSVAGTYTYEQYF
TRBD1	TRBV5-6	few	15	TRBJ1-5	TGTGCCAGCAGCTTGTTGCAGGGGGCGGACCAGCCCCAGCATTTT	CASSLLQGADQPQHF
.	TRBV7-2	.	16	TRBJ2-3	TGTGCCAGCAGCTTAGCGTGGGCAGGGGCGGCAGATACGCAGTATTTT	CASSLAWAGAADTQYF
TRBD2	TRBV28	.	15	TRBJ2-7	TGTGCCAGCAGTGCCGGGACTAGCGGAAACAACGAGCAGTACTTC	CASSAGTSGNNEQYF
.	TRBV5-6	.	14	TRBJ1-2	TGTGCCAGCAGCTTGCTATCGGGAAGTCAGGGCTACACCTTC	CASSLLSGSQGYTF
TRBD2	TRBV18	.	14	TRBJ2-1	TGTGCCAGCTCACTGGCGGGAGGGAGGCATGAGCAGTTCTTC	CASSLAGGRHEQFF
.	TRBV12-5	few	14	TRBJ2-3	TGTGCTAGTGGTGAAGAGGTTGGCGCGAGTACGCAGTATTTT	CASGEEVGASTQYF
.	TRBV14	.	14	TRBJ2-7	TGTGCCAGCAGCCCCATCTCCCGACCGTACGAGCAGTACTTC	CASSPISRPYEQYF
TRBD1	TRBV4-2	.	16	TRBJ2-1	TGTGCCAGCAGCCAAGAAAGGGGACAGGGGGCTGAAGAGCAGTTCTTC	CASSQERGQGAEEQFF
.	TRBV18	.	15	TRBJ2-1	TGTGCCAGCTCACCAGTTCTAGATCCCTACAATGAGCAGTTCTTC	CASSPVLDPYNEQFF
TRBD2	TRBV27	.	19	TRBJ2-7	TGTGCCAGCAGACTAACAAGGGGACTAGCGGGAGGCTACTCCTACGAGCAGTACTTC	CASRLTRGLAGGYSYEQYF
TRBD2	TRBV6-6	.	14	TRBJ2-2	TGTGCCAGCACTCGGACTAGTGGTACCGGGGAGCTGTTTTTT	CASTRTSGTGELFF
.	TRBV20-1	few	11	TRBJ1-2	TGCAGCTACGTCCGAGGCTATGGCTACACCTTC	CSYVRGYGYTF